One and the same sample provided the 21 T cell receptor beta chains below, sequenced in a study of shared clonotypes between healthy human individuals. The data were produced by immunoSEQ multiplex PCR, yet TCRdb's version contains in-frame clones alone and is incomplete. Among around 990,000 clones, 60% to 85% were seen once, and the ten largest hold about 0.94%. The sequenced sample was memory CD4+ T cells from PBMCs. Subset reported: CD45RA-negative fraction. Receptors were obtained from a man between 18 and 35 years old in good health. Some clones in this sample may be carry-over from other donors' samples.

The J gene is TRBJ2-2, the V gene TRBV7-8; 8 positions match TRBD2. Looked up from germline, CDR1 is SGHVS and CDR2 is FQNEAQ. The CDR3 has 14 amino acids. V lost 2 bases and J lost 5; bases outside the gene matches: 1. The CDR3 DNA reads as TGTGCCAGCAGCTTACTAGCGGGTACCGGGGAGCTGTTTTTT. Its translation: CASSLLAGTGELFF.

The chain combines TRBV6-6 with TRBJ1-2, with a tentative D call TRBD1 (5 bases). Trimming stripped 5 bases from V and 2 bases from J, with 15 bases between. Germline V gives CDR1 MNHNY, CDR2 SVGAGI (reference sequence). CDR3 size: 15 residues. The chain's CDR3 is CASSPPGGGNYGYTF. In DNA, the CDR3 is TGTGCCAGCAGTCCGCCCGGGGGGGGAAACTATGGCTACACCTTC.

This clone was seen ten or more times. V is TRBV6-5 and J is TRBJ2-5; 8 nucleotides align to TRBD1. With V trimmed by 6 bases and J by 4 bases, 10 bases remained unmatched. This CDR3 contains 15 residues. Germline V lookup: CDR1 MNHEY, CDR2 SVGAGI. CDR3 residues: CASSHMTGVGETQYF. CDR3 DNA: TGTGCCAGCAGCCACATGACAGGGGTGGGAGAGACCCAGTACTTC.

The chain combines TRBV4-3 with TRBJ2-2; tentative D call: TRBD1 (6 bases). This CDR3 contains 15 residues. Germline lookup yields CDR1 LGHNA and CDR2 YSLEER. Trimming cost V 2 bases and J 6 bases, with 13 bases left between them. The CDR3 DNA sequence: TGCGCCAGCAGCCAAATAAACAGGGTTCCCGGGGAGCTGTTTTTT. Encoded protein: CASSQINRVPGELFF.

V is TRBV2 and J is TRBJ1-3; D is unresolved. The V and J ends lost 7 bases and 1 base respectively, with 8 bases between them. Germline loops: CDR1 SNHLY, CDR2 FYNNEI. CDR3 length: 13 residues. For the CDR3, the DNA is TGTGCCAGCACCGTGGATTCTGGAAACACCATATATTTT. Its translation is CASTVDSGNTIYF.

CDR3 bases: TGTGCCAGCAGCTACCGGACAGGGGGCGCGGGAGAGACCCAGTACTTC. The encoded protein is CASSYRTGGAGETQYF. The V and J genes are TRBV7-9 and TRBJ2-5; TRBD1 aligns across 11 bases. V shed 4 bases, J shed 4 bases, and the junction held 8 bases outside the gene matches. CDR1 SEHNR and CDR2 FQNEAQ come from the germline V gene (reference sequence). The CDR3 runs to 16 residues.

The chain links TRBV5-6 to TRBJ2-3; D could derive from TRBD1 or TRBD2 (5 bases each). The CDR3 is made up of 15 amino acids. V was trimmed by 4 bases and J by 4 bases, leaving 16 bases between them. In germline, CDR1 is SGHDT, CDR2 YYEEEE. CDR3 sequence reads: CASSEGTGGPDTQYF. The CDR3 DNA follows: TGTGCCAGCAGCGAAGGCACTGGGGGTCCAGATACGCAGTATTTT.

Notes on this clone: Other DNA sequences in the sample encode the same CDR3. The rearrangement joins TRBV14 to TRBJ2-7; D is unclear. V was cut by 1 base and J by 2 bases, with 6 bases left in between. Germline V gene sequence: CDR1 SGHDN, CDR2 FVKESK. This CDR3 is built from 13 residues. For the CDR3, the DNA is TGTGCCAGCAGCCAAGGACGGGCCTACGAGCAGTACTTC. This codes for CASSQGRAYEQYF.

This chain joins TRBV18 and TRBJ1-2; no clear D. The CDR3 is made up of 13 amino acids. Germline CDR1 and CDR2: KGHSH and LQKENI. V was clipped by 2 bases and J by 4 bases, with 8 bases between them. The chain's CDR3 is CASSPGSSYGYTF. DNA for the CDR3: TGTGCCAGCTCACCAGGGTCGTCCTATGGCTACACCTTC.

The V call is TRBV5-5, the J call TRBJ1-5, with 9 bases fitting TRBD1. CDR1 and CDR2 from the germline V gene are SGHKS and YYEKEE (reference sequence). V was pared by 3 bases and J by 11 bases, with 9 bases of the junction left unmatched. CDR3 length: 14 amino acids. CDR3 amino acids: CASSSLVWTGAQHF. CDR3 nucleotide sequence: TGTGCCAGCAGCTCCCTAGTTTGGACAGGGGCCCAGCATTTT.

Concerning this clone: The same CDR3 arises from other DNA sequences in this sample as well. The V call is TRBV2, the J call TRBJ2-7; 9 bases map to TRBD1. This CDR3 is 14 amino acids long. CDR1 and CDR2 (germline): SNHLY, FYNNEI. Trimming removed 4 bases from V and 2 bases from J; junction bases left unmatched: 3. The CDR3 DNA follows: TGTGCCAGCAGTGCTGGGACAGGGCCCTACGAGCAGTACTTC. Its protein is CASSAGTGPYEQYF.

The V gene is TRBV7-9, the J gene TRBJ1-2; D call uncertain. V lost 0 bases to trimming and J lost 8 bases, with 7 bases between them. Germline V CDR1 and CDR2: SEHNR, FQNEAQ (reference sequence). This CDR3 is 12 amino acids long. The CDR3 loop is CASSLALGGYTF. DNA of the CDR3: TGTGCCAGCAGCTTAGCACTGGGGGGCTACACCTTC. Variable domain in full (rest from reference TRBV7-9 and TRBJ1-2): DTGVSQNPRHKITKRGQNVTFRCDPISEHNRLYWYRQTLGQGPEFLTYFQNEAQLEKSRLLSDRFSAERPKGSFSTLEIQRTEQGDSAMYLCASSLALGGYTFGSGTRLTVV.

This clone has more than one count but fewer than ten. The V gene is TRBV2, the J gene TRBJ2-7; 8 bases agree with TRBD1. CDR3 length equals 13 residues. Trimming at V came to 8 bases and at J to 1 base, leaving 4 bases not matched to a gene. Germline V gene lookup returns CDR1 SNHLY and CDR2 FYNNEI. CDR3 residues: CASGRDRSYEQYF. CDR3 coding DNA: TGTGCCAGCGGGCGGGACAGGTCCTACGAGCAGTACTTC.

This clone was seen repeatedly, ten times or more. The CDR3 here is CASSVTIHNEQFF. The CDR3 DNA is TGCGCCAGCAGCGTAACAATCCACAATGAGCAGTTCTTC. V gene TRBV5-1 combines with J gene TRBJ2-1; D unclear. The CDR3 covers 13 residues. The germline gives CDR1 SGHRS, CDR2 YFSETQ. The germline V and J ends were trimmed by 4 bases and 5 bases, with 10 bases remaining between them.

The chain has TRBV10-3 and TRBJ1-3; D gene unclear. The CDR3 totals 13 residues. Trimming took 10 bases from V and 4 from J, leaving 14 bases between them. Germline V gene sequence: CDR1 ENHRY, CDR2 SYGVKD. The DNA of the CDR3 is TGTGCCACCCGACTTACCGGGGGAAACACCATATATTTT. Protein sequence: CATRLTGGNTIYF.

This chain joins TRBV7-2 and TRBJ2-7; 8 bases line up with TRBD1. V was clipped by 5 bases and J by 3 bases; unmatched bases: 6. The CDR3 spans 14 residues. Germline V lookup: CDR1 SGHTA, CDR2 FQGNSA. The CDR3 spells CASSTHRGYYEQYF. CDR3 sequence (DNA): TGTGCCAGCAGCACGCACAGGGGGTACTACGAGCAGTACTTC.

The chain links TRBV18 to TRBJ2-7; 11 bases agree with TRBD1. Germline lookup yields CDR1 KGHSH and CDR2 LQKENI. This CDR3 has 15 residues. V was clipped by 3 bases and J by 6 bases; unmatched bases: 7. CDR3 nucleotide sequence: TGTGCCAGCTCACCTCTCGGACAGGGGGCAAGCGAGCAGTACTTC. It is translated as CASSPLGQGASEQYF.

The DNA of the CDR3 is TGTGCCTGGAGTGTACTCGGCGCCCGAAGCACTGAAGCTTTCTTT. It yields the protein CAWSVLGARSTEAFF. The chain combines TRBV30 with TRBJ1-1; unclear D gene. Trimming took 0 bases from V and 4 from J, leaving 15 bases between them. The CDR3 has 15 residues. Per germline, CDR1 GTSNPN and CDR2 SVGIG (reference sequence). The full variable domain, in which reference TRBV30 and TRBJ1-1 provide the parts outside the CDR3, is SQTIHQWPATLVQPVGSPLSLECTVEGTSNPNLYWYRQAAGRGLQLLFYSVGIGQISSEVPQNLSASRPQDRQFILSSKKLLLSDSGFYLCAWSVLGARSTEAFFGQGTRLTVV.

This clone was recorded once. This chain links TRBV28 with TRBJ2-7; 11 nucleotides align to TRBD2. The junction had 13 bases not matched to a gene; V was cut back by 5 bases and J by 7 bases. From germline, CDR1 is MDHEN and CDR2 SYDVKM. The CDR3 extends over 16 amino acids. CDR3 residues: CASSVPGLAAPWEQYF. As DNA, the CDR3 is TGTGCCAGCAGTGTCCCGGGACTAGCGGCCCCCTGGGAGCAGTACTTC.

Here the CDR3 reads CASSVIGGLNTEAFF. The CDR3 nucleotides read TGTGCCAGCAGCGTAATCGGGGGCCTGAACACTGAAGCTTTCTTT. The J gene is TRBJ1-1, the V gene TRBV9; D is possibly TRBD1 (6 bases). This CDR3 has 15 residues. Trimming removed 1 base from V and 0 bases from J, with 10 bases in between. Per germline, CDR1 SGDLS and CDR2 YYNGEE.

Comments on this clone: Distinct nucleotide sequences in the sample also encode this CDR3. This chain uses TRBV6-5 with TRBJ2-7, with 10 bases matching TRBD2. The V gene's germline CDR1 is MNHEY and CDR2 SVGAGI. The CDR3 runs 14 residues. After removal of 6 bases from V and 2 bases from J, the junction contained 4 bases not matched to a gene. This CDR3 reads CASSRTSGPYEQYF. In nucleotides, the CDR3 is TGTGCCAGCAGCAGGACTAGCGGTCCCTACGAGCAGTACTTC.